A selection of T cell receptor beta chains follows, all from one sample in a study of Graves' ophthalmopathy and Graves' hyperthyroidism. From the multiplex PCR reads, TCRdb called clonotypes with MiXCR, one entry per CDR3 protein. The table shows some 360,000 distinct CDR3 sequences, with about a sixth occurring only once. The sequenced material came from peripheral blood. These receptors came from an adult woman with stable Graves' hyperthyroidism. CDR3s include the opening cysteine and the closing phenylalanine or tryptophan. The D gene is left open where the match is weak. Rows may omit the clone size; those that give it use once, few, many or a size class.

clone size	V gene	D gene	J gene	CDR3 DNA	CDR3 protein
many	TRBV5-1	TRBD1	TRBJ2-7	TGCGCCAGCAGCTCGATGACAGGGGGCAATGGCGACGAGCAGTACTTC	CASSSMTGGNGDEQYF
many	TRBV15	NA	TRBJ1-1	TGTGCCACCAGCCGAGGTACCGGGAACCCTGAAGCTTTCTTT	CATSRGTGNPEAFF
few	TRBV19	NA	TRBJ2-7	TGTGCCAGTAGTTACGGCAGGGCCATCTCCTACGAGCAGTACTTC	CASSYGRAISYEQYF
many	TRBV15	TRBD1	TRBJ1-5	TGTGCCACCAGGCAGGGGGCCGGTCAGCCCCAGCATTTT	CATRQGAGQPQHF
NA	TRBV7-2	TRBD2	TRBJ2-5	TGTGCCAGCAGCCCAATGGGACTAGCGGGAGGACAGACCCAGTACTTC	CASSPMGLAGGQTQYF
many	TRBV6-1	NA	TRBJ2-5	TGTGCCAGCAGTGCGAATCCGGGAAGTAGAGAGACCCAGTACTTC	CASSANPGSRETQYF
few	TRBV10-2	TRBD1	TRBJ2-4	TGCGCCAGCAGTGAGTCGACTCTCGGGCGGGACAGGGTACGGCTAGCCAAAAACATTCAGTACTTC	CASSESTLGRDRVRLAKNIQYF
NA	TRBV20-1	TRBD2	TRBJ2-5	TGCAGTGCTAGAGTCCCCCCCGGACTAGCGGGAGTACGGCAAGAGACCCAGTACTTC	CSARVPPGLAGVRQETQYF
many	TRBV7-2	NA	TRBJ2-7	TGTGCCAGCAGCTGGAAAGGGGGGTCCTACGAGCAGTACTTC	CASSWKGGSYEQYF
many	TRBV28	NA	TRBJ1-2	TGTGCCAGCAGTTTACAGGGGCCCGGCTACACCTTC	CASSLQGPGYTF
many	TRBV27	TRBD1	TRBJ1-1	TGTGCCAGCAGTAGGCAGGGGGCGGCCTTTAGCAACACTGAAGCTTTCTTT	CASSRQGAAFSNTEAFF
NA	TRBV19	TRBD2	TRBJ2-2	TGTGCCACTAGCGCGGGAGCCGGGGAGCTGTTTTTT	CATSAGAGELFF
NA	TRBV4-1	NA	TRBJ2-7	TGCGCCAGCAGCCAAGAGGGTTGGGCAGAGCAGTACTTC	CASSQEGWAEQYF
many	TRBV6-1	NA	TRBJ2-5	TGTGCCAGCAGGGAGAGCGGCCAAGAGACCCAGTACTTC	CASRESGQETQYF
many	TRBV28	TRBD2	TRBJ2-5	TGTGCCAGCAGTTTGGTTCTAGCGGGACGCGGAGGGACCCAGTACTTC	CASSLVLAGRGGTQYF
many	TRBV2	TRBD1	TRBJ2-7	TGTGCCAGCAGTAGACAGGGGGCCCCCTACGAGCAGTACTTC	CASSRQGAPYEQYF
few	TRBV28	NA	TRBJ2-2	TGTGCCAGCAGTCTCGGTGGGGGTAGCGGGGAGCTGTTTTTT	CASSLGGGSGELFF
few	TRBV27	NA	TRBJ1-3	TGTGCCAGCAGTCTAACAGGGTTCTCGAACACCATATATTTT	CASSLTGFSNTIYF
NA	TRBV6-5	NA	TRBJ2-1	TGTGCCAGCAGTTACTCGCTGGGGGATGAGCAGTTCTTC	CASSYSLGDEQFF
many	TRBV20-1	NA	TRBJ1-5	TGCAGTGCTAGGGGGGGAATCCGCAATCAGCCCCAGCATTTT	CSARGGIRNQPQHF
many	TRBV28	NA	TRBJ2-5	TGTGCCAGCAGTTTAATAAGAAGCCAAGAGACCCAGTACTTC	CASSLIRSQETQYF
many	TRBV7-8	NA	TRBJ2-2	TGTGCCAGCAGCTTGGGCAGGAACACCGGGGAGCTGTTTTTT	CASSLGRNTGELFF
NA	TRBV6-1	NA	TRBJ1-5	TGTGCCAGCAGTGAAGATAGTAGCAATCAGCCCCAGCATTTT	CASSEDSSNQPQHF
many	TRBV4-1	TRBD2	TRBJ2-5	TGCGCCAGCAGCCAGACCGGGACTAGCGGGTTAACGGAGACCCAGTACTTC	CASSQTGTSGLTETQYF
NA	TRBV12-3/TRBV12-4	NA	TRBJ1-5	TGTGCCAGCAGTTTAGAATTCCGGACTCCCCAGCATTTT	CASSLEFRTPQHF
many	TRBV24-1	TRBD2	TRBJ2-2	TGTGCCACCAGTGAAACCGGGACTAGGCTTACCGGGGAGCTGTTTTTT	CATSETGTRLTGELFF
many	TRBV10-3	NA	TRBJ2-5	TGTGCCATCAGTGATCTCCCACTGTACCAAGAGACCCAGTACTTC	CAISDLPLYQETQYF
many	TRBV7-2	TRBD2	TRBJ2-5	TGTGCCAGCAGCTTAGTATTAGCGGGAGAAGAGACCCAGTACTTC	CASSLVLAGEETQYF
many	TRBV9	TRBD1	TRBJ1-2	TGTGCCAGCAGCGTCGGTACGACAGGGGTAGATGGCTACACCTTC	CASSVGTTGVDGYTF
many	TRBV28	NA	TRBJ1-6	TGTGCCAGCAGTTTACGGGGGTATCATTCACCCCTCCACTTT	CASSLRGYHSPLHF